Listed below are T cell receptor beta chains from one sample, sequenced in a study of T cell responses to AZD1222 COVID-19 vaccine. This table comes from immunoSEQ multiplex PCR, and its TCRdb copy is limited to in-frame clones, with some not included. This repertoire shows about 180,000 clones, around 90% found once; its top ten account for less than 3%. Sequences were derived from peripheral blood, sampled on day 0 of AZD1222 vaccination. These receptors originate from an adult in good health. The CDR3 runs from the conserved cysteine through the conserved F or W. Fields, in order: clone size, V gene, J gene, D gene, CDR3 DNA, CDR3 protein. A D gene is named only where the DNA matches it firmly. A row's size may be missing; if present it is once, few, many or a size class.

size: .
V: TRBV10-3
J: TRBJ2-7
D: .
DNA: TGTGCCATCAGTGGGGGGAGACAAAACTACGAGCAGTACTTC
CDR3: CAISGGRQNYEQYF

size: .
V: TRBV19
J: TRBJ1-1
D: .
DNA: TGTGCCAGTACCCTCACATCCGACCGAGGGTTGTTGGCTTTCTTT
CDR3: CASTLTSDRGLLAFF

size: medium-sized
V: TRBV10-1
J: TRBJ1-1
D: .
DNA: TGCGCCAGCGGCACAGGCGTGGGGAACACTGAAGCTTTCTTT
CDR3: CASGTGVGNTEAFF

size: .
V: TRBV12-3/TRBV12-4
J: TRBJ1-2
D: .
DNA: TGTGCCAGCAGTTTATCTTGGTATGGCTACACCTTC
CDR3: CASSLSWYGYTF

size: .
V: TRBV3-1/TRBV3-2
J: TRBJ2-4
D: .
DNA: TGTGCCAGCAGCCAATGGGGGGCTGGGGACAAAAACATTCAGTACTTC
CDR3: CASSQWGAGDKNIQYF

size: .
V: TRBV6-4
J: TRBJ1-1
D: .
DNA: TGTGCCAGCACCCTGTCGGCCGCGCACGGGATGAACACTGAAGCTTTCTTT
CDR3: CASTLSAAHGMNTEAFF

size: once
V: TRBV6-5
J: TRBJ1-2
D: TRBD1
DNA: TGTGCCAGCACGACAGGGGCGGGCTACACCTTC
CDR3: CASTTGAGYTF

size: .
V: TRBV4-1
J: TRBJ1-1
D: TRBD1
DNA: TGCGCCAGCAGCCACCACACCGGGACAGATATGAACACTGAAGCTTTCTTT
CDR3: CASSHHTGTDMNTEAFF

size: .
V: TRBV14
J: TRBJ1-1
D: .
DNA: TGTGCCAGCAGCCAGCTAGCTACGGCGAACACTGAAGCTTTCTTT
CDR3: CASSQLATANTEAFF

size: .
V: TRBV18
J: TRBJ2-1
D: .
DNA: TGTGCCAGCTCACCAGTTGGTGGCCGACGTGGTGAGCAGTTCTTC
CDR3: CASSPVGGRRGEQFF

size: .
V: TRBV5-1
J: TRBJ2-1
D: TRBD2
DNA: TGCGCCAGCAGCTTGATTAGCGGGACTAGCGGGCGGAACAATGAGCAGTTCTTC
CDR3: CASSLISGTSGRNNEQFF

size: .
V: TRBV5-4
J: TRBJ1-6
D: .
DNA: TGTGCCAGCAGCTTGGACAGGTCAACCGATCCCCTCCACTTT
CDR3: CASSLDRSTDPLHF

size: .
V: TRBV28
J: TRBJ2-3
D: TRBD2
DNA: TGTGCCAGCACTCTCCCTACAGGGACTAGCCCCCACACAGATACGCAGTATTTT
CDR3: CASTLPTGTSPHTDTQYF

size: .
V: TRBV5-1
J: TRBJ2-1
D: TRBD2
DNA: TGCGCCAGCAGCTTGGATCGACTAGCGGAGAACAATGAGCAGTTCTTC
CDR3: CASSLDRLAENNEQFF

size: .
V: TRBV19
J: TRBJ2-1
D: .
DNA: TGTGCCAGTACCTCGGGGGGCAGGGGCCCTCCCTTTGAGCAGTTCTTC
CDR3: CASTSGGRGPPFEQFF

size: .
V: TRBV12-3/TRBV12-4
J: TRBJ1-2
D: .
DNA: TGTGCCAGCTCCCTAAGGAACTATGGCTACACCTTC
CDR3: CASSLRNYGYTF

size: .
V: TRBV4-1
J: TRBJ1-2
D: .
DNA: TGCGCCAGCAGCCAAGATGAGGCCGCAGGGAGGTATGGCTACACCTTC
CDR3: CASSQDEAAGRYGYTF

size: once
V: TRBV18
J: TRBJ1-5
D: .
DNA: TGTGCCAGCTCCCGTCCCGGCGGGGGTTCGGGCAATCAGCCCCAGCATTTT
CDR3: CASSRPGGGSGNQPQHF

size: .
V: TRBV5-1
J: TRBJ1-1
D: .
DNA: TGCGCCAGCAGCTGGGAGACAGGCGCGAACACTGAAGCTTTCTTT
CDR3: CASSWETGANTEAFF

size: .
V: TRBV27
J: TRBJ2-7
D: TRBD2
DNA: TGTGCCAGCAGTTCTGGGACCGGGACTAGCACCTACGAGCAGTACTTC
CDR3: CASSSGTGTSTYEQYF

size: .
V: TRBV3-1/TRBV3-2
J: TRBJ2-1
D: .
DNA: TGTGCCAGCAGCCAAGATCCCCCGAGGGCCTACAATGAGCAGTTCTTC
CDR3: CASSQDPPRAYNEQFF

size: .
V: TRBV11-2
J: TRBJ1-3
D: TRBD1
DNA: TGTGCCAGCAGCTTTTCCGTGGACAGGGCTGGAAACACCATATATTTT
CDR3: CASSFSVDRAGNTIYF

size: .
V: TRBV9
J: TRBJ1-2
D: TRBD1
DNA: TGTGCCAGCAGCGAGGGCAGGGGGAGAGCGACGGTAGAGGGCTACACCTTC
CDR3: CASSEGRGRATVEGYTF

size: .
V: TRBV4-1
J: TRBJ1-1
D: .
DNA: TGCGCCAGCAGCCAAGGTCGGACAGAGGATGCTTTCTTT
CDR3: CASSQGRTEDAFF

size: .
V: TRBV15
J: TRBJ2-3
D: TRBD2
DNA: TGTGCCACCAGCAGAGCTCAACTAGCGTCTCCAGATACGCAGTATTTT
CDR3: CATSRAQLASPDTQYF

size: once
V: TRBV5-8
J: TRBJ1-1
D: .
DNA: TGTGCCAGCCGCCCTCCAGGCTCGGTGCCGAACACTGAAGCTTTCTTT
CDR3: CASRPPGSVPNTEAFF

size: .
V: TRBV10-2
J: TRBJ1-1
D: TRBD1
DNA: TGCGCCAGCAGCTCGACAGGGGACCCTGAAGCTTTCTTT
CDR3: CASSSTGDPEAFF

size: .
V: TRBV18
J: TRBJ2-6
D: .
DNA: TGTGCCAGCTCACCAGGGTCTGGGGCCAACGTCCTGACTTTC
CDR3: CASSPGSGANVLTF

size: .
V: TRBV10-3
J: TRBJ2-1
D: TRBD2
DNA: TGTGCCATCAGGGAGCGGGAGGCTAACAATGAGCAGTTCTTC
CDR3: CAIREREANNEQFF

size: .
V: TRBV7-6
J: TRBJ2-1
D: TRBD2
DNA: TGTGCCAGCAGCTTTGGGGCGGGAGACTACAATGAGCAGTTCTTC
CDR3: CASSFGAGDYNEQFF

size: .
V: TRBV24-1
J: TRBJ2-1
D: .
DNA: TGTGCCACCAGTGACTCTACAGGGATATCGTACAATGAGCAGTTCTTC
CDR3: CATSDSTGISYNEQFF

size: .
V: TRBV2
J: TRBJ2-2
D: .
DNA: TGTGCCAGCAGTGAAATGGGGACCGGGGAGCTGTTTTTT
CDR3: CASSEMGTGELFF

size: .
V: TRBV5-1
J: TRBJ1-1
D: TRBD1
DNA: TGCGCCAGCAGCTTGGAGGGGGCTTCCACTGAAGCTTTCTTT
CDR3: CASSLEGASTEAFF